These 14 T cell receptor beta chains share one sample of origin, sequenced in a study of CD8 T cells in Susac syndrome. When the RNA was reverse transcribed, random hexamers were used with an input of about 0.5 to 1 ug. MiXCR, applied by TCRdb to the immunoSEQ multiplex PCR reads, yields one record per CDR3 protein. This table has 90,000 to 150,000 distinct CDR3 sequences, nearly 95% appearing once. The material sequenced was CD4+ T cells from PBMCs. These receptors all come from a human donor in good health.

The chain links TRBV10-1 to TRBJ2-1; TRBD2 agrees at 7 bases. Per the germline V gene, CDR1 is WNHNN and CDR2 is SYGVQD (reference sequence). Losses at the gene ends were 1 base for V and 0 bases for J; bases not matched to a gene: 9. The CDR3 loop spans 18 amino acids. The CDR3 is CASSEFRLAVSSYNEQFF. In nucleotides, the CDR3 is TGCGCCAGCAGTGAGTTCAGGCTAGCGGTTTCCTCCTACAATGAGCAGTTCTTC.

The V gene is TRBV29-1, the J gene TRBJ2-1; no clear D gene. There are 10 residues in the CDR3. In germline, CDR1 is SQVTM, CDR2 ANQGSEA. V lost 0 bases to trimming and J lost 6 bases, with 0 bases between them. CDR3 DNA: TGCAGCGTTGAAGACAATGAGCAGTTCTTC. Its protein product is CSVEDNEQFF.

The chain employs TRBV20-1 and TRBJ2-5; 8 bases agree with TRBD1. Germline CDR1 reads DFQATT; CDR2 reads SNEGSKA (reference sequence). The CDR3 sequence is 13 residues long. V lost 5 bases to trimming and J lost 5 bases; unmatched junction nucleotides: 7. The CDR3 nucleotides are TGCAGTGCTCCCGGACAGGGTGGGGAGACCCAGTACTTC. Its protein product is CSAPGQGGETQYF.

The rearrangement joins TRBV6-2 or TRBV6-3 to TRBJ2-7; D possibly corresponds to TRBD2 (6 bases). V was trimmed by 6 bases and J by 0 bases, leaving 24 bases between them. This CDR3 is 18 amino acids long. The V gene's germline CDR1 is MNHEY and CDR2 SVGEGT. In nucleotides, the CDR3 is TGTGCCAGCAGCTCCCCGAACTCTTCTAGCGAGGACTCCTACGAGCAGTACTTC. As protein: CASSSPNSSSEDSYEQYF.

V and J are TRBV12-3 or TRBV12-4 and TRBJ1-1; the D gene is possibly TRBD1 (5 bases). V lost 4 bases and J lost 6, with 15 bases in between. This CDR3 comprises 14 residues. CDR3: CASSSTGTVPEAFF. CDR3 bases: TGTGCCAGCAGTTCAACCGGGACGGTACCTGAAGCTTTCTTT.

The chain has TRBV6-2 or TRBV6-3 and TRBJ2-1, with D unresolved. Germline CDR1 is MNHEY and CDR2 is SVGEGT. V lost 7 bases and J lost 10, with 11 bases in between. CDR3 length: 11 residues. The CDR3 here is CASKDILEQFF. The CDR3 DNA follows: TGTGCCAGCAAAGATATCCTGGAGCAGTTCTTC.

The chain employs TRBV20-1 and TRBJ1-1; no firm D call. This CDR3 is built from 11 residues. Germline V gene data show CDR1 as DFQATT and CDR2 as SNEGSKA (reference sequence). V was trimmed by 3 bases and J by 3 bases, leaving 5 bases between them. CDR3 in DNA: TGCAGTGCTAGTCCCCACACTGAAGCTTTCTTT. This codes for CSASPHTEAFF.

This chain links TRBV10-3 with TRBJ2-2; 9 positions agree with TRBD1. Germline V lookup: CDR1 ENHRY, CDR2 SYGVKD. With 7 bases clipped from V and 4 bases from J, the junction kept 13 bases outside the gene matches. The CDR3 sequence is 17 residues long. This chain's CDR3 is CAINGEQGAVGTGELFF. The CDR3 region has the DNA TGTGCCATCAACGGCGAACAGGGGGCCGTCGGCACCGGGGAGCTGTTTTTT.

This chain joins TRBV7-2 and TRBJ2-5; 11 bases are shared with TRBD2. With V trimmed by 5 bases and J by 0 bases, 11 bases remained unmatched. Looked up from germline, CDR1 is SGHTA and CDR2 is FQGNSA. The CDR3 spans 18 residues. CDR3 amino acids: CASSRGLAGGRYQETQYF. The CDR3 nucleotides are TGTGCCAGCAGCCGTGGGCTAGCGGGAGGCCGGTACCAAGAGACCCAGTACTTC. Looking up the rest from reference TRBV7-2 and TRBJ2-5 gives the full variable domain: GAGVSQSPSNKVTEKGKDVELRCDPISGHTALYWYRQSLGQGLEFLIYFQGNSAPDKSGLPSDRFSAERTGGSVSTLTIQRTQQEDSAVYLCASSRGLAGGRYQETQYFGPGTRLLVL.

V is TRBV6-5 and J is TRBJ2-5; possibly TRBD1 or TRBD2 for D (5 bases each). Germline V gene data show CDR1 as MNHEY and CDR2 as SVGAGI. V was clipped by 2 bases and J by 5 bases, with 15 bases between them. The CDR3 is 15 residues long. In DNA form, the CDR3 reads TGTGCCAGCAGTTACGGGCAGGGAGAGGTTGAGACCCAGTACTTC. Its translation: CASSYGQGEVETQYF.

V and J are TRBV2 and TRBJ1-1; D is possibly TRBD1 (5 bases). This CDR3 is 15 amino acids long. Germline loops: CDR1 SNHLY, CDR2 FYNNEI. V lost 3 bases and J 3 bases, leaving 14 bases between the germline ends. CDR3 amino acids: CASSEGGEMDTEAFF. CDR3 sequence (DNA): TGTGCCAGCAGTGAGGGAGGGGAGATGGACACTGAAGCTTTCTTT.

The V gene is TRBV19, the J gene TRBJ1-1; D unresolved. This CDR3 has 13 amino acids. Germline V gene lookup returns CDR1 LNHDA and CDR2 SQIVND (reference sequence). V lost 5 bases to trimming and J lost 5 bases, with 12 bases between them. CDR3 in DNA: TGTGCCAGTAGTCAAGGCCGGGAGACTGAAGCTTTCTTT. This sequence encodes CASSQGRETEAFF.

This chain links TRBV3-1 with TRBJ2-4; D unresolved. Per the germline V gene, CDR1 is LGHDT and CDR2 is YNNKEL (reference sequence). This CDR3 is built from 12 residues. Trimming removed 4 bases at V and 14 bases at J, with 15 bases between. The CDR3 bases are TGTGCCAGCAGCCCCGACAACGAGACGAAGTACTTC. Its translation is CASSPDNETKYF.

The CDR3 protein is CASSAGFLEQYF. For the CDR3, the DNA is TGTGCCAGCAGTGCCGGGTTCCTCGAGCAGTACTTC. J is TRBJ2-7 and V is TRBV6-2 or TRBV6-3, with no clear D. The CDR3 spans 12 residues. Germline V CDR1 and CDR2: MNHEY, SVGEGT. V was cut by 5 bases and J by 6 bases, with 11 bases left in between.